The clone carrying this T cell receptor beta chain was found many times. The source of the sample is a study of T cells in Graves' hyperthyroidism and ophthalmopathy. There were TCR beta CDR3 regions amplified from RNA transcripts. The HTBI primer set drove a first-round RT-PCR of the TCR CDR3. One entry per CDR3 protein results from TCRdb running MiXCR on the multiplex PCR reads. The sample holds 600,000 or so distinct CDR3 sequences, approximately 15% seen once. Trimming took 0 bases from V and 6 from J, leaving 12 bases between them. The CDR3 has 15 residues. The germline CDR1 and CDR2 sequences are SGHRS and YFSETQ.

The chain recombines TRBV5-1 with TRBJ2-2; D remains unclear. What was sequenced was blood. The receptor was derived from a woman aged 50 to 65 with Graves' ophthalmopathy. CDR3 residues: CASSLEVSRSGELFF. In nucleotides, the CDR3 is TGCGCCAGCAGCTTGGAGGTTTCCCGTTCCGGGGAGCTGTTTTTT.